This T cell receptor beta chain was captured by sequencing in a study of T cells in Graves' hyperthyroidism and ophthalmopathy. There are many counts of this clonotype. Regions amplified from RNA transcripts were the TCR beta CDR3 regions. A first-round RT-PCR of the TCR CDR3 used the HTBI primer set. TCRdb re-analysed the multiplex PCR reads in MiXCR, keeping a single row per CDR3 protein. The sample includes about 610,000 distinct CDR3 sequences, roughly 15% of them seen just once. The CDR3 extends over 16 amino acids. In germline, CDR1 is SEHNR, CDR2 FQNEAQ (reference sequence). With 5 bases clipped from V and 5 bases from J, the junction kept 14 bases outside the gene matches.

This receptor was obtained from a woman in her 40s with Graves' ophthalmopathy. The sample comprised blood. V is TRBV7-9 and J is TRBJ2-7, with 8 bases identical to TRBD1. The CDR3: CASSPIGTGGAHEQYF. For the CDR3, the DNA is TGTGCCAGCAGCCCCATAGGGACAGGCGGGGCCCACGAGCAGTACTTC.